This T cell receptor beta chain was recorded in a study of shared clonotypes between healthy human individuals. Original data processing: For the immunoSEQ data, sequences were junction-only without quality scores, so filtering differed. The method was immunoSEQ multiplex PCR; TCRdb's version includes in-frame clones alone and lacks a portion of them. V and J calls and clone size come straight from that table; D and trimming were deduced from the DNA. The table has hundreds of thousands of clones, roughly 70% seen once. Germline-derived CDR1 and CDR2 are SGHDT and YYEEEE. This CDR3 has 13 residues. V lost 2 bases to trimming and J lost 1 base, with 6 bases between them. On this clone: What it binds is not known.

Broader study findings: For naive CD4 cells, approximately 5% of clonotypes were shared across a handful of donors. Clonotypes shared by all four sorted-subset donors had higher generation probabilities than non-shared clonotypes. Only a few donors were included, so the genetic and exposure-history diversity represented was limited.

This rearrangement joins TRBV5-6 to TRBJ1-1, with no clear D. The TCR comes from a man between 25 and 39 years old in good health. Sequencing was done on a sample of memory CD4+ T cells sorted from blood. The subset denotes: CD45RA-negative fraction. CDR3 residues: CASSFRWNTEAFF. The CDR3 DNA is TGTGCCAGCAGCTTTAGGTGGAACACTGAAGCTTTCTTT.